This T cell receptor beta chain was captured by sequencing in a study of cytomegalovirus exposure and HLA in healthy donors. Study-wide findings and caveats: It was in a later analysis that TCR association rates were seen to vary by HLA locus, highest for DRB1 and lowest for HLA-C. As a later analysis showed, a missense DCLRE1C variant was linked to trimming of TCR beta V- and J-genes. Some TCR beta chains (about 180 of them) were listed as cytomegalovirus-associated.

About this clone itself: What it recognizes is unknown.

Everyone who donated was a healthy bone marrow donor. In the PCR, 60 Vbeta and 13 Jbeta primers were used. Measured with immunoSEQ multiplex PCR; TCRdb has only the in-frame clones, and not every one. The repertoire table contains about 140,000 clones. Sample: PBMCs. The receptor comes from a male donor in good health and CMV-seronegative.

The CDR3 loop reads CASSDSQRDFYEQYF. The CDR3 DNA is TGTGCCAGCAGTGATAGTCAGCGGGATTTTTACGAGCAGTACTTC. This chain joins TRBV2 and TRBJ2-7; 7 nucleotides align to TRBD2. CDR1 and CDR2 from the germline V gene are SNHLY and FYNNEI. V lost 3 bases to trimming and J lost 4 bases; unmatched junction nucleotides: 9. This CDR3 is 15 amino acids long.